Listed below are T cell receptor beta chains from one sample, sequenced in a study of blood T cell repertoires in COVID-19. TCRdb's table, derived via immunoSEQ multiplex PCR, lists solely in-frame clones and lacks some. The sample yields hundreds of thousands of clones, 70% to 90% seen once. Source material: PBMCs or T cells enriched from blood (not recorded which). The receptors stem from a man aged 18-30 years who had recovered from COVID-19. Both conserved end residues are part of each CDR3. The order of the fields is CDR3 protein, CDR3 DNA, D gene, V gene, clone size, J gene. D genes are given only for firm matches. Only part of the rows carry a size: once, few, many, or a class if the clone is expanded.

CDR3aa: CASSPQGLMSGQPQHF
CDR3nt: TGTGCCAGCAGTCCGCAGGGTTTAATGTCTGGTCAGCCCCAGCATTTT
d_gene: NA
v_gene: TRBV27
abundance: NA
j_gene: TRBJ1-5

CDR3aa: CATAGTGANVLTF
CDR3nt: TGTGCTACAGCAGGGACTGGGGCCAACGTCCTGACTTTC
d_gene: NA
v_gene: TRBV19
abundance: few
j_gene: TRBJ2-6

CDR3aa: CASSKGVTSKETQYF
CDR3nt: TGCGCCAGCAGCAAGGGGGTAACCTCCAAAGAGACCCAGTACTTC
d_gene: NA
v_gene: TRBV5-1
abundance: NA
j_gene: TRBJ2-5

CDR3aa: CASTSGGLQETQYF
CDR3nt: TGTGCCAGCACTTCAGGAGGGCTGCAAGAGACCCAGTACTTC
d_gene: NA
v_gene: TRBV5-6
abundance: NA
j_gene: TRBJ2-5

CDR3aa: CASSVAGGPGELFF
CDR3nt: TGTGCCAGCAGCGTAGCGGGAGGGCCCGGGGAGCTGTTTTTT
d_gene: TRBD2
v_gene: TRBV9
abundance: NA
j_gene: TRBJ2-2

CDR3aa: CASTFSGTYNEQFF
CDR3nt: TGTGCCAGCACCTTTAGCGGGACTTACAATGAGCAGTTCTTC
d_gene: TRBD2
v_gene: TRBV3-1/TRBV3-2
abundance: NA
j_gene: TRBJ2-1

CDR3aa: CAWSYQGYQPQHF
CDR3nt: TGTGCCTGGTCTTACCAGGGTTATCAGCCCCAGCATTTT
d_gene: NA
v_gene: TRBV30
abundance: NA
j_gene: TRBJ1-5

CDR3aa: CASSLGTGPNSPLHF
CDR3nt: TGTGCCAGCAGCCTAGGGACAGGGCCTAATTCACCCCTCCACTTT
d_gene: TRBD1
v_gene: TRBV3-1/TRBV3-2
abundance: NA
j_gene: TRBJ1-6

CDR3aa: CAWSRLINEQFF
CDR3nt: TGTGCCTGGAGTCGACTAATCAATGAGCAGTTCTTC
d_gene: NA
v_gene: TRBV30
abundance: few
j_gene: TRBJ2-1

CDR3aa: CASSPTSQGGAFF
CDR3nt: TGTGCCAGCAGTCCCACGAGTCAGGGCGGAGCTTTCTTT
d_gene: NA
v_gene: TRBV11-2
abundance: NA
j_gene: TRBJ1-1

CDR3aa: CASSRAPGNTIYF
CDR3nt: TGCGCCAGCAGCAGAGCACCTGGAAACACCATATATTTT
d_gene: NA
v_gene: TRBV5-1
abundance: NA
j_gene: TRBJ1-3

CDR3aa: CASSAPGLGDTGELFF
CDR3nt: TGCGCCAGCAGCGCCCCGGGACTCGGGGACACCGGGGAGCTGTTTTTT
d_gene: NA
v_gene: TRBV5-1
abundance: once
j_gene: TRBJ2-2

CDR3aa: CASRGTGLTEAFF
CDR3nt: TGTGCCAGTAGGGGGACAGGCCTCACTGAAGCTTTCTTT
d_gene: TRBD1
v_gene: TRBV19
abundance: NA
j_gene: TRBJ1-1

CDR3aa: CASSPTGQGGEQFF
CDR3nt: TGTGCCAGCAGCCCCACGGGACAGGGAGGTGAGCAGTTCTTC
d_gene: TRBD1
v_gene: TRBV14
abundance: NA
j_gene: TRBJ2-1

CDR3aa: CASSPGPIIYNSPLHF
CDR3nt: TGTGCCAGCAGCCCGGGTCCGATTATCTATAATTCACCCCTCCACTTT
d_gene: NA
v_gene: TRBV11-2
abundance: NA
j_gene: TRBJ1-6

CDR3aa: CASKLAANTEAFF
CDR3nt: TGCGCCAGCAAACTGGCGGCGAACACTGAAGCTTTCTTT
d_gene: NA
v_gene: TRBV5-1
abundance: NA
j_gene: TRBJ1-1

CDR3aa: CASRSTSGAREYNEQFF
CDR3nt: TGTGCCAGCAGATCAACTAGCGGCGCCCGCGAATACAATGAGCAGTTCTTC
d_gene: TRBD2
v_gene: TRBV27
abundance: NA
j_gene: TRBJ2-1

CDR3aa: CASSPRGWDRGPGYTF
CDR3nt: TGTGCCAGCAGTCCCCGGGGATGGGACAGGGGGCCTGGCTACACCTTC
d_gene: TRBD1
v_gene: TRBV28
abundance: NA
j_gene: TRBJ1-2

CDR3aa: CASSWGQAFQPQHF
CDR3nt: TGTGCCAGCAGCTGGGGACAGGCCTTTCAGCCCCAGCATTTT
d_gene: TRBD1
v_gene: TRBV5-8
abundance: NA
j_gene: TRBJ1-5

CDR3aa: CASSPFGQINEKLFF
CDR3nt: TGCGCCAGCAGCCCGTTTGGGCAGATTAATGAAAAACTGTTTTTT
d_gene: NA
v_gene: TRBV5-1
abundance: NA
j_gene: TRBJ1-4

CDR3aa: CASSEARLAGRRTDTQYF
CDR3nt: TGTGCCAGCAGTGAAGCTCGGCTAGCGGGGCGACGCACAGATACGCAGTATTTT
d_gene: TRBD2
v_gene: TRBV2
abundance: NA
j_gene: TRBJ2-3

CDR3aa: CAWSPVSTGELFF
CDR3nt: TGTGCCTGGAGTCCCGTTTCCACCGGGGAGCTGTTTTTT
d_gene: NA
v_gene: TRBV30
abundance: NA
j_gene: TRBJ2-2

CDR3aa: CASSILLGEGSYNEQFF
CDR3nt: TGTGCCAGTAGTATCCTTTTGGGGGAGGGCTCCTACAATGAGCAGTTCTTC
d_gene: TRBD2
v_gene: TRBV19
abundance: NA
j_gene: TRBJ2-1

CDR3aa: CASSPRTRLADYNEQFF
CDR3nt: TGTGCCAGCTCACCGAGGACCCGACTAGCGGACTACAATGAGCAGTTCTTC
d_gene: TRBD2
v_gene: TRBV18
abundance: NA
j_gene: TRBJ2-1

CDR3aa: CASSGQGRYEKLFF
CDR3nt: TGTGCCAGCAGCGGACAGGGCCGATATGAAAAACTGTTTTTT
d_gene: TRBD1
v_gene: TRBV28
abundance: NA
j_gene: TRBJ1-4

CDR3aa: CASRRRRGVDTQYF
CDR3nt: TGTGCCAGCAGAAGAAGGAGGGGTGTAGATACGCAGTATTTT
d_gene: NA
v_gene: TRBV6-5
abundance: once
j_gene: TRBJ2-3

CDR3aa: CASSLAPGYEQFF
CDR3nt: TGCGCCAGCAGCTTGGCTCCAGGGTATGAGCAGTTCTTC
d_gene: NA
v_gene: TRBV5-1
abundance: few
j_gene: TRBJ2-1

CDR3aa: CASSLGDRLNTEAFF
CDR3nt: TGTGCCAGCAGCTTAGGGGACAGACTGAACACTGAAGCTTTCTTT
d_gene: TRBD1
v_gene: TRBV7-9
abundance: once
j_gene: TRBJ1-1

CDR3aa: CAWSSGYEGTEAFF
CDR3nt: TGTGCCTGGAGCTCAGGGTATGAAGGCACTGAAGCTTTCTTT
d_gene: NA
v_gene: TRBV30
abundance: NA
j_gene: TRBJ1-1

CDR3aa: CSASDAGGATEAFF
CDR3nt: TGCAGTGCTAGTGACGCCGGGGGAGCCACTGAAGCTTTCTTT
d_gene: NA
v_gene: TRBV20-1
abundance: NA
j_gene: TRBJ1-1

CDR3aa: CASSRSGTSGTLAYF
CDR3nt: TGTGCCAGCAGCCGGTCCGGGACTAGCGGAACTCTCGCGTACTTC
d_gene: TRBD2
v_gene: TRBV11-2
abundance: NA
j_gene: TRBJ2-7

CDR3aa: CASSLESQPQHF
CDR3nt: TGTGCCAGCAGCTTAGAGAGTCAGCCCCAGCATTTT
d_gene: NA
v_gene: TRBV7-9
abundance: NA
j_gene: TRBJ1-5

CDR3aa: CASSHGDRYNTEAFF
CDR3nt: TGTGCCAGCAGCCATGGGGACAGGTATAACACTGAAGCTTTCTTT
d_gene: TRBD1
v_gene: TRBV3-1/TRBV3-2
abundance: NA
j_gene: TRBJ1-1

CDR3aa: CASSIRPELNTEAFF
CDR3nt: TGTGCCAGTAGTATACGTCCGGAGTTGAACACTGAAGCTTTCTTT
d_gene: NA
v_gene: TRBV19
abundance: NA
j_gene: TRBJ1-1

CDR3aa: CAISSGRTGAGGLIQLSSYNEQFF
CDR3nt: TGTGCCATCAGTTCCGGCAGGACAGGGGCGGGTGGTCTTATCCAGCTGAGCTCCTACAATGAGCAGTTCTTC
d_gene: TRBD1
v_gene: TRBV10-3
abundance: NA
j_gene: TRBJ2-1

CDR3aa: CASSPFLTGGNEKLFF
CDR3nt: TGTGCCAGCTCACCGTTTTTGACAGGGGGTAATGAAAAACTGTTTTTT
d_gene: TRBD1
v_gene: TRBV18
abundance: few
j_gene: TRBJ1-4

CDR3aa: CASSQCRTSGRQGEQFF
CDR3nt: TGCGCCAGCAGTCAATGTAGGACTAGCGGGAGACAGGGTGAGCAGTTCTTC
d_gene: TRBD2
v_gene: TRBV23-1
abundance: NA
j_gene: TRBJ2-1

CDR3aa: CASSLQGSGTEAFF
CDR3nt: TGTGCCAGCAGTTTACAGGGTTCGGGCACTGAAGCTTTCTTT
d_gene: NA
v_gene: TRBV6-5
abundance: NA
j_gene: TRBJ1-1

CDR3aa: CASSFRQGGFSSYNSPLHF
CDR3nt: TGTGCCAGCAGCTTTCGGCAGGGTGGTTTTAGCTCCTATAATTCACCCCTCCACTTT
d_gene: NA
v_gene: TRBV5-6
abundance: NA
j_gene: TRBJ1-6

CDR3aa: CASSLVQPTTYGYTF
CDR3nt: TGTGCCAGCAGCTTAGTCCAGCCGACAACCTATGGCTACACCTTC
d_gene: NA
v_gene: TRBV7-9
abundance: NA
j_gene: TRBJ1-2

CDR3aa: CASSRWGQGDQPQHF
CDR3nt: TGTGCCAGTAGCCGATGGGGGCAGGGGGATCAGCCCCAGCATTTT
d_gene: TRBD1
v_gene: TRBV19
abundance: NA
j_gene: TRBJ1-5

CDR3aa: CASSFGTDVNSPLHF
CDR3nt: TGCGCCAGCAGCTTTGGGACAGACGTTAATTCACCCCTCCACTTT
d_gene: TRBD1
v_gene: TRBV5-1
abundance: NA
j_gene: TRBJ1-6